A single sample is the source of the 26 T cell receptor beta chains below, sequenced in a study of T cells after posttransplantation cyclophosphamide. TCRdb keeps only in-frame clones here, not all; method: immunoSEQ multiplex PCR. The sample presents approximately 41,000 clones, none singletons. Sequencing was performed on PBMCs. These receptors were obtained from a man between 45 and 60 years old in good health, CMV-negative, and a related stem cell transplant donor.

This clone was seen more than once but under ten times. This rearrangement joins TRBV9 to TRBJ1-2; D is unclear. V lost 0 bases and J 3 bases, leaving 9 bases between the germline ends. In germline, CDR1 is SGDLS, CDR2 YYNGEE. The CDR3 spans 14 residues. The DNA for the CDR3 is TGTGCCAGCAGCGTAGGAGGCACCCACTATGGCTACACCTTC. This gives the protein CASSVGGTHYGYTF.

This clone has at least ten counts. The chain employs TRBV6-5 and TRBJ2-7; possibly TRBD2 for D (6 bases). The CDR3 extends over 14 amino acids. CDR1 and CDR2 (germline): MNHEY, SVGAGI. Trimming took 2 bases from V and 4 from J, leaving 12 bases between them. CDR3 protein: CASSYGSGGYEQYF. The DNA of the CDR3 is TGTGCCAGCAGTTACGGCTCCGGGGGATACGAGCAGTACTTC.

In this sample, this clone turned up many times. The V and J genes are TRBV27 and TRBJ2-7, with a possible D match to TRBD2 (6 bases). This CDR3 is built from 13 residues. V lost 5 bases and J 3 bases, leaving 11 bases between the germline ends. Germline V gene data show CDR1 as MNHEY and CDR2 as SMNVEV (reference sequence). CDR3 sequence (DNA): TGTGCCAGCAGTGGAGTGGGGGGCTACGAGCAGTACTTC. Translation: CASSGVGGYEQYF.

This clone was detected many times. V usage is TRBV10-2 and J usage is TRBJ2-1; TRBD2 agrees at 7 bases. V was pared by 2 bases and J by 4 bases, with 8 bases of the junction left unmatched. Germline V gene lookup returns CDR1 WSHSY and CDR2 SAAADI. This CDR3 is 16 amino acids long. CDR3 residues: CASSEPFRGGYNEQFF. As DNA, the CDR3 is TGCGCCAGCAGTGAGCCGTTTCGGGGAGGGTACAATGAGCAGTTCTTC.

This clone came up a few times. This rearrangement joins TRBV9 to TRBJ1-3, with D unresolved. The CDR3 runs to 16 residues. Trimming left V 0 bases short and J 6 bases short, with 16 bases between. The germline CDR1 and CDR2 sequences are SGDLS and YYNGEE. This CDR3 reads CASSVERDPRLNTIYF. The CDR3 nucleotides read TGTGCCAGCAGCGTAGAGAGGGATCCGCGATTAAACACCATATATTTT.

This clone was detected many times. Its ends do not fully match the called genes, so a read error is possible. J is TRBJ1-4 and V is TRBV5-1; D is perhaps TRBD1 (5 bases). Germline lookup yields CDR1 SGHRS and CDR2 YFSETQ. The CDR3 totals 12 residues. The CDR3: CASSLDGTEVVF. The CDR3 DNA follows: TGCGCCAGCAGCTTGGACGGGACTGAGGTGGTTTTT. The full variable domain, its missing parts supplied by reference TRBV5-1 and TRBJ1-4, is KAGVTQTPRYLIKTRGQQVTLSCSPISGHRSVSWYQQTPGQGLQFLFEYFSETQRNKGNFPGRFSGRQFSNSRSEMNVSTLELGDSALYLCASSLDGTEVVFGSGTQLSVL.

In nucleotides, the CDR3 is TGTGCCAGCGGGACTAGCGGGAGATCTCATGAGCAGTTCTTC. It is translated as CASGTSGRSHEQFF. This sequence joins TRBV28 and TRBJ2-1; 14 bases are a match to TRBD2. This CDR3 has 14 residues. V lost 8 bases to trimming and J lost 8 bases; unmatched junction nucleotides: 5. Germline CDR1 MDHEN, CDR2 SYDVKM. Supplemented by reference TRBV28 and TRBJ2-1, the full variable domain reads DVKVTQSSRYLVKRTGEKVFLECVQDMDHENMFWYRQDPGLGLRLIYFSYDVKMKEKGDIPEGYSVSREKKERFSLILESASTNQTSMYLCASGTSGRSHEQFFGPGTRLTVL.

This clone was recorded many times. This chain links TRBV7-6 with TRBJ1-5; 7 positions match TRBD1. There are 12 residues in the CDR3. V lost 3 bases and J lost 11; bases outside the gene matches: 4. CDR1 is SGHVS, CDR2 FNYEAQ, per germline. CDR3: CASSFDQGAQHF. CDR3 coding DNA: TGTGCCAGCAGCTTTGACCAGGGGGCCCAGCATTTT.

This clone occurred many times. The chain joins TRBV7-2 to TRBJ2-5; a weak D match, TRBD1 (6 bases). Germline loops: CDR1 SGHTA, CDR2 FQGNSA. The V and J ends lost 5 bases and 1 base respectively, with 11 bases between them. There are 14 residues in the CDR3. The CDR3 bases are TGTGCCAGCAGCCGGGACAAATTCCAAGAGACCCAGTACTTC. It translates to CASSRDKFQETQYF.

This clone was observed at least ten times. The chain is built from TRBV10-3 and TRBJ1-5; 11 positions match TRBD1. V shed 10 bases, J shed 2 bases, and the junction held 10 bases outside the gene matches. The CDR3 runs to 16 residues. CDR1 and CDR2 from the germline V gene are ENHRY and SYGVKD. CDR3 loop: CASQGTGGLGNQPQHF. Written as DNA, the CDR3 is TGTGCCAGCCAGGGGACAGGGGGTTTGGGCAATCAGCCCCAGCATTTT.

At least ten counts were recorded for this clone. The chain couples TRBV27 to TRBJ1-4; D remains ambiguous. V lost 1 base, J lost 0 bases, and 9 bases lay in between. Germline CDR1 and CDR2: MNHEY and SMNVEV (reference sequence). There are 16 residues in the CDR3. CDR3 sequence: CASSLFPGATNEKLFF. In DNA, the CDR3 is TGTGCCAGCAGTTTATTCCCCGGGGCAACTAATGAAAAACTGTTTTTT.

This clone showed up many times. J is TRBJ1-4 and V is TRBV7-9; no clear D gene. Trimming removed 5 bases from V and 0 bases from J, with 13 bases in between. The germline V gene has CDR1 SEHNR and CDR2 FQNEAQ (reference sequence). There are 16 residues in the CDR3. The CDR3 is CASSVSRLATNEKLFF. The CDR3 bases are TGTGCCAGCAGCGTCAGCAGGCTTGCAACTAATGAAAAACTGTTTTTT.

This clone was picked up many times. The chain employs TRBV11-2 and TRBJ2-7; the D gene is possibly TRBD1 (6 bases). The V gene lost 5 bases and the J gene lost 2 bases, with 19 bases spanning the gap. Germline lookup yields CDR1 SGHAT and CDR2 FQNNGV. CDR3 length equals 16 residues. CDR3 sequence (DNA): TGTGCCAGCAGCCGCCCCTACGGGACATTACCCTACGAGCAGTACTTC. Its translation is CASSRPYGTLPYEQYF.

This clone was observed many times. The J gene is TRBJ1-4, the V gene TRBV5-1; TRBD1 aligns across 7 bases. CDR1 is SGHRS and CDR2 is YFSETQ in the germline V gene. This CDR3 comprises 13 residues. With 7 bases clipped from V and 3 bases from J, the junction kept 3 bases outside the gene matches. This CDR3 is CASRTGSNEKLFF. The DNA of the CDR3 is TGCGCCAGCCGGACAGGCTCTAATGAAAAACTGTTTTTT.

At least ten counts were recorded for this clone. The V and J genes are TRBV2 and TRBJ1-1; possible D gene TRBD1, 5 bases. From germline, CDR1 is SNHLY and CDR2 FYNNEI. V was shortened by 6 bases and J by 4 bases, with 9 bases between the two germline ends. The CDR3 sequence is 12 residues long. As DNA, the CDR3 is TGTGCCAGCAGGTCGGGGGTCACTGAAGCTTTCTTT. Translating gives CASRSGVTEAFF.

At least ten counts were recorded for this clone. This chain joins TRBV6-1 and TRBJ1-5; 7 bases are shared with TRBD1. This CDR3 is 13 amino acids long. Germline V CDR1 and CDR2: MNHNS, SASEGT. V dropped 9 bases and J dropped 4; count of bases not matched to a gene: 6. CDR3 amino acids: CASATGINQPQHF. The CDR3 coding sequence is TGTGCCAGTGCGACAGGGATAAATCAGCCCCAGCATTTT.

This clone was observed at least ten times. The V call is TRBV10-3, the J call TRBJ1-3, with TRBD1 matching over 8 bases. Germline assignment: CDR1 ENHRY and CDR2 SYGVKD. The CDR3 runs 16 residues. The V gene end was trimmed by 7 bases and the J gene end by 4 bases; junction bases not matched to a gene: 12. CDR3 nucleotide sequence: TGTGCCATCACGACCCCTATGACAGGGGTCGGAAACACCATATATTTT. Protein: CAITTPMTGVGNTIYF.

This clone was recorded at least ten times. The rearrangement joins TRBV5-1 to TRBJ2-5; D may be TRBD2 (7 bases). The CDR3 spans 17 residues. Germline loops: CDR1 SGHRS, CDR2 YFSETQ. The V gene lost 3 bases and the J gene lost 0 bases, with 18 bases spanning the gap. The CDR3 DNA sequence: TGCGCCAGCAGCTCGGGGGCTAGCGGCGGGTACCAAGAGACCCAGTACTTC. Amino acids: CASSSGASGGYQETQYF.

This clone was detected ten times or more. The chain employs TRBV10-3 and TRBJ1-2; no firm D call. Germline loops: CDR1 ENHRY, CDR2 SYGVKD. The CDR3 length is 13 residues. V was clipped by 2 bases and J by 1 base, with 5 bases between them. The CDR3 loop reads CAISEQNNYGYTF. Written as DNA, the CDR3 is TGTGCCATCAGTGAGCAGAATAACTATGGCTACACCTTC.

This clone appeared many times. The V call is TRBV10-3, the J call TRBJ2-7; 10 bases match TRBD2. V trimming: 6 bases; J trimming: 5 bases; junction bases outside the gene matches: 7. The CDR3 covers 14 residues. Germline CDR1 reads ENHRY; CDR2 reads SYGVKD. CDR3 in amino acids: CAIRAAGLANEQYF. CDR3 nucleotides: TGTGCCATCAGAGCGGCGGGACTAGCGAACGAGCAGTACTTC.

This clone was counted ten times or more. The chain links TRBV6-5 to TRBJ1-2, with D uncertain. Between the trimmed V and J ends, which lost 0 bases and 4 bases, there was a span of 9 bases. Germline V gene sequence: CDR1 MNHEY, CDR2 SVGAGI. The CDR3 contains 14 residues. The CDR3 protein is CASSYSKATYGYTF. CDR3 nucleotides: TGTGCCAGCAGTTACTCGAAAGCTACCTATGGCTACACCTTC.

This clone was seen at least ten times. The CDR3 DNA reads as TGTGCCAGCAGCTCATCGCTCAGGGGGCTCAATTCACCCCTCCACTTT. Translation gives CASSSSLRGLNSPLHF. The chain couples TRBV7-9 to TRBJ1-6; 8 bases match TRBD1. Per the germline V gene, CDR1 is SEHNR and CDR2 is FQNEAQ (reference sequence). This CDR3 comprises 16 residues. V gave up 4 bases and J gave up 7 bases; unmatched junction bases: 9. Supplemented by reference TRBV7-9 and TRBJ1-6, the full variable domain reads DTGVSQNPRHKITKRGQNVTFRCDPISEHNRLYWYRQTLGQGPEFLTYFQNEAQLEKSRLLSDRFSAERPKGSFSTLEIQRTEQGDSAMYLCASSSSLRGLNSPLHFGNGTRLTVT.

This clone occurred many times. The chain uses TRBV5-4 and TRBJ1-3; 10 bases align to TRBD1. The CDR3 spans 13 residues. Germline loops: CDR1 SGHNT, CDR2 YYREEE (reference sequence). J lost 4 bases, V lost 10 bases, and 5 bases had no gene match. In DNA, the CDR3 is TGTGCCGGACAGGGGGGCAGGGGAAACACCATATATTTT. This translates into CAGQGGRGNTIYF.

This clone appeared a few times. The chain has TRBV18 and TRBJ1-5, with D tentatively TRBD1 (6 bases). V lost 6 bases to trimming and J lost 4 bases, with 16 bases between them. Germline V gene sequence: CDR1 KGHSH, CDR2 LQKENI. The CDR3 loop spans 15 amino acids. CDR3 region: CASSQQGNPNQPQHF. CDR3 in DNA: TGTGCCAGCTCGCAACAGGGAAATCCTAATCAGCCCCAGCATTTT.

The table lists this clone with a few counts. This chain's CDR3 is CASALSASDTQYF. The CDR3 nucleotides read TGTGCCAGCGCGCTTAGCGCAAGCGATACGCAGTATTTT. The chain employs TRBV9 and TRBJ2-3; a weak D match, TRBD2 (5 bases). V was clipped by 7 bases and J by 6 bases, with 15 bases between them. CDR3 length equals 13 residues. Germline CDR1 reads SGDLS; CDR2 reads YYNGEE.

This clone was detected ten times or more. The rearrangement joins TRBV5-1 to TRBJ2-5; the match to TRBD2 covers 12 bases. This CDR3 has 16 residues. With V trimmed by 1 base and J by 9 bases, 10 bases remained unmatched. Germline CDR1 is SGHRS and CDR2 is YFSETQ. This CDR3 reads CASSLQGLAGSRSQYF. The DNA for the CDR3 is TGCGCCAGCAGCTTGCAAGGACTAGCGGGGTCGAGGTCCCAGTACTTC.